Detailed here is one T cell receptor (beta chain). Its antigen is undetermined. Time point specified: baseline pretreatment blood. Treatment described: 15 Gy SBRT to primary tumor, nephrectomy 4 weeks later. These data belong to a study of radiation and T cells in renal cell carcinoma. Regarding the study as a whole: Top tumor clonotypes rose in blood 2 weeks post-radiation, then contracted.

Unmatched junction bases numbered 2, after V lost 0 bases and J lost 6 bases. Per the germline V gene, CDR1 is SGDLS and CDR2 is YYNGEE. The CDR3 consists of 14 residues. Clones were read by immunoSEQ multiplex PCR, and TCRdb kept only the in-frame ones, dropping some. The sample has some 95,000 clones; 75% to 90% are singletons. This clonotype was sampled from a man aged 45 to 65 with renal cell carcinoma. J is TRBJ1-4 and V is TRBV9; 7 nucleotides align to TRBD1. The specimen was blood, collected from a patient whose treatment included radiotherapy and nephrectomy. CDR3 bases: TGTGCCAGCAGCGTAGAAGGGGGCGATGAAAAACTGTTTTTT. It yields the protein CASSVEGGDEKLFF.